The 6 T cell receptor beta chains below all came from one sample that was sequenced in a study of T cell responses to AZD1222 COVID-19 vaccine. Profiling relied on immunoSEQ multiplex PCR, and the TCRdb table lists in-frame clones only, not all of them. The data show some 150,000 clones, over 80% seen once. The sequencing here drew on peripheral blood, taken 28 days after the second AZD1222 dose. The receptors originated from an adult who received the AZD1222 COVID-19 vaccine.

The J gene is TRBJ1-1, the V gene TRBV5-1, with 11 bases matching TRBD1. The CDR3 length is 15 residues. J lost 3 bases, V lost 2 bases, and 3 bases had no gene match. Germline V gene sequence: CDR1 SGHRS, CDR2 YFSETQ. The CDR3 protein is CASSFSGQGDTEAFF. DNA of the CDR3: TGCGCCAGCAGCTTCTCGGGACAGGGGGACACTGAAGCTTTCTTT.

The DNA of the CDR3 is TGCGCCAGCAGCCAAGATGGGGGAGGCGCGCCGCGCACAGATACGCAGTATTTT. Encoded protein: CASSQDGGGAPRTDTQYF. This rearrangement joins TRBV4-3 to TRBJ2-3; D might be TRBD2 (6 bases). V lost 0 bases and J lost 1, with 17 bases in between. The CDR3 has 18 residues. The germline gives CDR1 LGHNA, CDR2 YSLEER.

This chain uses TRBV5-1 with TRBJ2-7; tentatively, D is TRBD2 (5 bases). With 0 bases removed from V and 3 bases from J, the gap between germline ends came to 10 bases. This CDR3 is 14 amino acids long. CDR1 and CDR2 from the germline V gene are SGHRS and YFSETQ. In nucleotides, the CDR3 is TGCGCCAGCAGCTTGGCCATTGCGGGCTACGAGCAGTACTTC. This translates into CASSLAIAGYEQYF.

This clone was observed once. V is TRBV4-2 and J is TRBJ2-2; the D is unclear. Germline values: CDR1 LGHNA, CDR2 YNFKEQ. The CDR3 extends over 15 amino acids. V was pared by 2 bases and J by 3 bases, with 10 bases between. The CDR3 loop reads CASSQIALDTGELFF. The DNA for the CDR3 is TGTGCCAGCAGCCAAATTGCCTTGGACACCGGGGAGCTGTTTTTT.

The genes are TRBV12-3 or TRBV12-4 and TRBJ2-7, with a tentative D call TRBD1 (6 bases). The germline V and J ends were trimmed by 1 base and 2 bases, with 6 bases remaining between them. The CDR3 has 13 amino acids. The CDR3, as DNA: TGTGCCAGCAGTTTAGAGGGGGCCTACGAGCAGTACTTC. Its translation: CASSLEGAYEQYF.

The chain employs TRBV27 and TRBJ2-1; TRBD1 agrees at 8 bases. Trimming at V came to 5 bases and at J to 8 bases, leaving 8 bases not matched to a gene. The CDR3 has 14 residues. Germline V gene data show CDR1 as MNHEY and CDR2 as SMNVEV (reference sequence). The CDR3 nucleotides are TGTGCCAGCAGTACCCTGACAGGGGTGCATGAGCAGTTCTTC. It translates to CASSTLTGVHEQFF.